This T cell receptor beta chain derives from a study of blood T cell repertoires in COVID-19. Study summary: From the United States, Italy and Spain came samples of acute and convalescent COVID-19.

In regard to this clone: Mismatch with germline at one junction end may stem from a read error. Other DNA variants within this sample encode the same CDR3.

In the study's own analysis: The authors estimated nucleated cell counts from reference gene primer amplification. Assay used: immunoSEQ multiplex PCR; TCRdb lists only in-frame clones, some missing. Clone size and V and J calls were adopted from that table, with D and trimming inferred from the DNA. Of approximately 240,000 clones in the sample, over 75% are singletons; the top ten hold around 2.2%. Germline V gene lookup returns CDR1 SGHAT and CDR2 FQNNGV. This CDR3 is built from 13 residues. V and J are TRBV11-2 and TRBJ2-6; TRBD1 is a possible D gene (6 bases). The receptor was derived from a woman aged 40 to 49 who had recovered from COVID-19. The sequencing input was peripheral blood. The CDR3 loop is CASRLLGANVLTF. The CDR3 nucleotides read TGTGCCAGCAGACTATTGGGGGCCAACGTTCTGACTTTC.